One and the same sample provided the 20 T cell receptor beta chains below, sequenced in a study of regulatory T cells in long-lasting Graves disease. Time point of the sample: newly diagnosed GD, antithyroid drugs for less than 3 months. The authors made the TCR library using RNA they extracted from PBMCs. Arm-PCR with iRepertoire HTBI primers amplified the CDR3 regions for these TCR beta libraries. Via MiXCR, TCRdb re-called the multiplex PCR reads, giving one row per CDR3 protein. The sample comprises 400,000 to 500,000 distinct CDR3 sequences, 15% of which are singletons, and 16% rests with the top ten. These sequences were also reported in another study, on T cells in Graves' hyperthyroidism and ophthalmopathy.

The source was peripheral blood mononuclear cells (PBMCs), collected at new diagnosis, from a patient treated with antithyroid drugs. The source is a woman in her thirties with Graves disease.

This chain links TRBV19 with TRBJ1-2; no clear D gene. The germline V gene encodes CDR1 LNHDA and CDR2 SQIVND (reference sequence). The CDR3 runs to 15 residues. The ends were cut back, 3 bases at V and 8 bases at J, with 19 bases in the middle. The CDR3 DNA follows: TGTGCCAGTAGTATGGATCACAGCTCCCGCGGGGGCTACACCTTC. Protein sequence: CASSMDHSSRGGYTF.

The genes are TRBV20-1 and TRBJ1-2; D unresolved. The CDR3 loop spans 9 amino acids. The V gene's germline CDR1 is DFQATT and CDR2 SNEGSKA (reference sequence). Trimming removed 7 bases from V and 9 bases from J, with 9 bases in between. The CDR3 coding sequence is TGCAGTGTGGCAGACAGCTACACCTTC. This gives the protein CSVADSYTF.

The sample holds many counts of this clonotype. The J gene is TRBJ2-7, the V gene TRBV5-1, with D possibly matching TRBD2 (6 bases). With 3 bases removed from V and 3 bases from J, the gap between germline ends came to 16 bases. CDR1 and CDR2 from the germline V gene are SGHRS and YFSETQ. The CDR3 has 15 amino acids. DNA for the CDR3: TGCGCCAGCAGCTCCCTTAAGACGGACTACTACGAGCAGTACTTC. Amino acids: CASSSLKTDYYEQYF.

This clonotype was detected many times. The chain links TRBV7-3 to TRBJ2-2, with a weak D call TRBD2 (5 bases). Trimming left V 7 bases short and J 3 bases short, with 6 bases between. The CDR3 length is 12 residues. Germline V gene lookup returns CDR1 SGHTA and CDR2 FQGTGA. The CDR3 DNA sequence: TGTGCCAGCATGGACTACACCGGGGAGCTGTTTTTT. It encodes CASMDYTGELFF.

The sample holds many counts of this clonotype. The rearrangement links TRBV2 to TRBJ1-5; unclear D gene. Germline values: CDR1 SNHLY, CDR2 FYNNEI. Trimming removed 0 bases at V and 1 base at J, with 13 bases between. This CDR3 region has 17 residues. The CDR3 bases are TGTGCCAGCAGTGAAGCGCTTATGGTAACGAGCAATCAGCCCCAGCATTTT. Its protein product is CASSEALMVTSNQPQHF.

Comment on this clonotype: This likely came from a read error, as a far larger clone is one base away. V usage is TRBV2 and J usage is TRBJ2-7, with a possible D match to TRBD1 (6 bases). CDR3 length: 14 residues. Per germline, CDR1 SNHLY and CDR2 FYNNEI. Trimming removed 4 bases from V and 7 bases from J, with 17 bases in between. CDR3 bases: TGTGCCAGCAGTGTTATCAGGGGTAACAATGAGCAGTACTTC. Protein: CASSVIRGNNEQYF. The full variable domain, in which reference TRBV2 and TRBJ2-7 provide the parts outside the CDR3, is EPEVTQTPSHQVTQMGQEVILRCVPISNHLYFYWYRQILGQKVEFLVSFYNNEISEKSEIFDDQFSVERPDGSNFTLKIRSTKLEDSAMYFCASSVIRGNNEQYFGPGTRLTVT.

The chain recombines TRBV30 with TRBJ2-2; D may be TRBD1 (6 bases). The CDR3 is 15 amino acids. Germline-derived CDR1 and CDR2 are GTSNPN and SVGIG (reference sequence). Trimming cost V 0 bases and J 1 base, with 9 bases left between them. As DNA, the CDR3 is TGTGCCTGGAGTGTACTAGGGGGGAACACCGGGGAGCTGTTTTTT. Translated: CAWSVLGGNTGELFF.

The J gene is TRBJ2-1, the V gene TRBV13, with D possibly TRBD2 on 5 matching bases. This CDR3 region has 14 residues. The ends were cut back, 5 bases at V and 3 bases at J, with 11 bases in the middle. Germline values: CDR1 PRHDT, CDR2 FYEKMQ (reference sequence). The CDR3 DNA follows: TGTGCCAGCAGCGCCGGGAAAGGCTACAATGAGCAGTTCTTC. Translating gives CASSAGKGYNEQFF.

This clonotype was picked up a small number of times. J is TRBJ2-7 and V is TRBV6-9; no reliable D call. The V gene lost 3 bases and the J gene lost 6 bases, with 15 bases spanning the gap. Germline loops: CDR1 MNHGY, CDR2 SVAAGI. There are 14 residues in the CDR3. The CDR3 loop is CASSYWRTSSEQYF. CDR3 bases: TGTGCCAGCAGTTACTGGCGTACCTCGTCCGAGCAGTACTTC.

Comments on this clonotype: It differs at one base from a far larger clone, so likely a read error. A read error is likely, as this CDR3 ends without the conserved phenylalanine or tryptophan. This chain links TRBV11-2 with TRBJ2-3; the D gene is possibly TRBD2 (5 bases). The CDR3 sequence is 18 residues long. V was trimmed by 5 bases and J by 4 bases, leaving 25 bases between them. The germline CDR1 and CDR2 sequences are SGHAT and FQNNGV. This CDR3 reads CASSPGWTQLVGSDTQYS. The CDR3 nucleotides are TGTGCCAGCAGCCCCGGGTGGACTCAGTTGGTAGGCTCAGATACGCAGTATTCT.

The CDR3 reads CASVHSPGTDTQYF. As DNA, the CDR3 is TGCGCCAGCGTCCACTCTCCGGGCACAGATACGCAGTATTTT. The rearrangement links TRBV10-2 to TRBJ2-3; D not certain. V lost 8 bases, J lost 1 base, and 13 bases lay in between. The germline V gene has CDR1 WSHSY and CDR2 SAAADI. The CDR3 covers 14 residues.

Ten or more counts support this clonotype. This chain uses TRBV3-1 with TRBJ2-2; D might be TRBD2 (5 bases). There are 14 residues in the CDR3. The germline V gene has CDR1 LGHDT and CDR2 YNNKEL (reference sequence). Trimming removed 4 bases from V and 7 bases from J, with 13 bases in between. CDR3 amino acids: CASSPFPGGGELFF. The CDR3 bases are TGTGCCAGCAGCCCCTTCCCCGGAGGCGGGGAGCTGTTTTTT.

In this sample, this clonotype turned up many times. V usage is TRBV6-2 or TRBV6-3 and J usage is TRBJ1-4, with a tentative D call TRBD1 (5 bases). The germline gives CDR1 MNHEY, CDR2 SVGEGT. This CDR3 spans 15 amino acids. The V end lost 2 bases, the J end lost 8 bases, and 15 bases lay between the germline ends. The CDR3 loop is CASSYAGPREEKLFF. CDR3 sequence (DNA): TGTGCCAGCAGTTACGCGGGACCTCGAGAGGAAAAACTGTTTTTT.

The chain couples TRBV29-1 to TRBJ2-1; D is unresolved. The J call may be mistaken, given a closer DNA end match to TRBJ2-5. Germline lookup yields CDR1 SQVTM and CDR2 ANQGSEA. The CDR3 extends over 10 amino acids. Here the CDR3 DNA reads TGCAGTTATAGCCAAGAGACCCAGTACTTC. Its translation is CSYSQETQYF.

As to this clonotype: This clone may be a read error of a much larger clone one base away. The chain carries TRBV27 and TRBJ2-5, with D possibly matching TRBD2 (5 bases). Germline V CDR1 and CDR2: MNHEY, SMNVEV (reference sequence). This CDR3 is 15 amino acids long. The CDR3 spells CASSTPSGYQETQCF. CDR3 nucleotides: TGTGCCAGCAGTACCCCTTCGGGGTACCAAGAGACCCAGTGCTTC.

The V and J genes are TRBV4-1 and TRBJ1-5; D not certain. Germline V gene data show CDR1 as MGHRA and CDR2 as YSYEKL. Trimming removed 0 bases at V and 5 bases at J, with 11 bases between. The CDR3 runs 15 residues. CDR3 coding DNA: TGCGCCAGCAGCCAAGACCCGGGAAAGTATCAGCCCCAGCATTTT. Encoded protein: CASSQDPGKYQPQHF.

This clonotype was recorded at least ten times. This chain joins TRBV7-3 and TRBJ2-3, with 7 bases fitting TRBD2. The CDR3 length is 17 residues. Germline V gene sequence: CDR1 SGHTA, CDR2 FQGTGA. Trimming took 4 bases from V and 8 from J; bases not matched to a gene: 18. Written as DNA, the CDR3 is TGTGCCAGCAGCTCCTTCCCTGCGGGAGAGGTCCCGGGTACGCAGTATTTT. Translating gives CASSSFPAGEVPGTQYF.

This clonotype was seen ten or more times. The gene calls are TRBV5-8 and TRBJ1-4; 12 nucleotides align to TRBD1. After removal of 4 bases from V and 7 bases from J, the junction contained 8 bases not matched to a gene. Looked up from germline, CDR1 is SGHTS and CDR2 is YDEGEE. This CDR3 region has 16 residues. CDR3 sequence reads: CASSPGTGGPAEKLFF. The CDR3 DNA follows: TGTGCCAGCAGCCCAGGGACAGGGGGCCCAGCTGAAAAACTGTTTTTT.

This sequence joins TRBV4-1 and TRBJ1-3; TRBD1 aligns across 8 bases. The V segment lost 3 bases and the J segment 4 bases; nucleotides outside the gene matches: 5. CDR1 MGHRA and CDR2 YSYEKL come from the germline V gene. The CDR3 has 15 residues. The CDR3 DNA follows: TGCGCCAGCAGCCACCGGACAGGGCAAGGAAACACCATATATTTT. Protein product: CASSHRTGQGNTIYF.

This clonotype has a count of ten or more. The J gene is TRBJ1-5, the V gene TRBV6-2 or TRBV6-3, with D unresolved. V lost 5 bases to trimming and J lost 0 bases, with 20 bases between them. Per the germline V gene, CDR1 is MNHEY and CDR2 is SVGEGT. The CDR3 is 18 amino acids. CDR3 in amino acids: CASSEAAAGMYSNQPQHF. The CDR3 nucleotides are TGTGCCAGCAGTGAAGCAGCGGCCGGAATGTATAGCAATCAGCCCCAGCATTTT.